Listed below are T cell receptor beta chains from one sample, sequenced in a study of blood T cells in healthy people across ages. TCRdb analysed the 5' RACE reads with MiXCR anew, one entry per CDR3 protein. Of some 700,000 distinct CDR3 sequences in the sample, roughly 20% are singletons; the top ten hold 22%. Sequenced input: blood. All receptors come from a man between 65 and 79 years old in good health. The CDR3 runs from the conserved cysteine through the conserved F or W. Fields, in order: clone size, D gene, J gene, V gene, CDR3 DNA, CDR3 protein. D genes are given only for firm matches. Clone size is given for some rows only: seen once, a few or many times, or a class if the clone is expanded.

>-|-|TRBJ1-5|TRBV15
TGTGCCACCAGCAGAGATTCGTTGCAGGGGCAAGATAGCAATCAGCCCCAGCATTTT
CATSRDSLQGQDSNQPQHF
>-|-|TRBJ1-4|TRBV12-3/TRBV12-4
TGTGCCAGCGCCGTCGGGGTGGGGGAAAAACTGTTTTTT
CASAVGVGEKLFF
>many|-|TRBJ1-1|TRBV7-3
TGTGCCAGCAGCCAATATCAGAACACTGAAGCTTTCTTT
CASSQYQNTEAFF
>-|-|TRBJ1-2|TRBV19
TGTGCCAGTATTTCGGGCGGCTACGGCTATGGCTACACCTTC
CASISGGYGYGYTF
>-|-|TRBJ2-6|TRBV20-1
TGCAGTGCTAGAGCTACTCGGATCGGGGCCAACGTCCTGACTTTC
CSARATRIGANVLTF
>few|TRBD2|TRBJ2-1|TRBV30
TGTGCCTGGAGAGGACTAGCGGGGTTCTCGGAGCAGTTCTTC
CAWRGLAGFSEQFF
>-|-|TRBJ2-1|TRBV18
TGTGCCAGCTCACTTACGGATGAGCAGTTCTTC
CASSLTDEQFF
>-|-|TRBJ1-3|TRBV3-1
TGTGCCAGCAGCCAAGAATTCGAGGTACCCATATATTTT
CASSQEFEVPIYF
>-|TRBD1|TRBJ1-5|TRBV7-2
TGTACCAGCAGCTCGGGACAGGGGACGGAGCCCCAGCATTTT
CTSSSGQGTEPQHF
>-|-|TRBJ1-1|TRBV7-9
TGTGCCAGCAGCTCGTACGGTAGGAACACTGAAGCTTTCTTT
CASSSYGRNTEAFF
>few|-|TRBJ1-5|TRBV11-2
TGTGCCAGCAGCTTAGATACGGGGGGTAATCAGCCCCAGCATTTT
CASSLDTGGNQPQHF
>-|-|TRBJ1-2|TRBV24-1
TGTGCCACCAGTCGGGGGGCCTATGGCTACACCTTC
CATSRGAYGYTF
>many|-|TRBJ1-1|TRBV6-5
TGTGCCAGCAGTTACATCGGGCAGTCATTCTTT
CASSYIGQSFF
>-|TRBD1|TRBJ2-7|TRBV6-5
TGTGCCGGCAGTTATCAATGGGGACAGGGTCGCTACGAGCAGTACTTC
CAGSYQWGQGRYEQYF
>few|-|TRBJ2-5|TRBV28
TGTGCCACTCTTCAGAAAGTGGGTCTGGAGACCCAGTACTTC
CATLQKVGLETQYF
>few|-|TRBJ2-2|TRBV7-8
TGTGCCAGCCCCTTAGGGCAACTGAACACCGGGGAGCTGTTTTTT
CASPLGQLNTGELFF
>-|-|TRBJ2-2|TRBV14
TGTGCCAGCAGCCGAAGTCGTTCCACCGGGGAGCTGTTTTTT
CASSRSRSTGELFF
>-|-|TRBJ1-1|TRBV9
TGTGCCAGCAGCGTACCCTCCGGGACACATTACACTGAAGCTTTCTTT
CASSVPSGTHYTEAFF
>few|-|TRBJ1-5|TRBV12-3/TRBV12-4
TGTGCCAGCAGTTTATCGGGAGGGGGTGACAATCAGCCCCAGCATTTT
CASSLSGGGDNQPQHF
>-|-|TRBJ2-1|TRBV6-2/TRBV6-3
TGTGCCAGCAACTACGACCCGGGTGGGCGTAAGCAGTTCTTC
CASNYDPGGRKQFF
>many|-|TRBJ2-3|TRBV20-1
TGCAGTGCTAGAGCGGGCACAGATACGCAGTATTTT
CSARAGTDTQYF
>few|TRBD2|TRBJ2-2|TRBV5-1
TGCGCCAGCAGCGCCGGGACTAGCGCCACCGGGGAGCTGTTTTTT
CASSAGTSATGELFF
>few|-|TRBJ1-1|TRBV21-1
TGTGCCGGCAGCAAGAGGAGGGTTGAGAACACTGAAGCTTTCTTT
CAGSKRRVENTEAFF
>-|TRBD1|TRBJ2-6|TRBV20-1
TGCAGTGCTAGGGACAGGGGAGACGTCCTGACTTTC
CSARDRGDVLTF
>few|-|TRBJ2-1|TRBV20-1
TGCAGTGCTAGCCCAACTAGCTTCAGCTCCTACAATGAGCAGTTCTTC
CSASPTSFSSYNEQFF
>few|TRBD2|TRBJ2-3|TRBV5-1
TGCGCCAGCAGCTTTGAACCGGGAGGATCCGATACGCAGTATTTT
CASSFEPGGSDTQYF
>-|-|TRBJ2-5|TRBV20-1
TGCAGTACGACTAGGTCGCCGCAAGAGACCCAGTACTTC
CSTTRSPQETQYF
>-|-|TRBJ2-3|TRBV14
TGTGCCAGCAGCTCCCGCGCGGGCCTCCGCACAGATACGCAGTATTTT
CASSSRAGLRTDTQYF
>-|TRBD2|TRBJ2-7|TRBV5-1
TGCGCCAGCAGCTTAAACACCGGGACTAGCTTTGGTCACGAGCAGTACTTC
CASSLNTGTSFGHEQYF
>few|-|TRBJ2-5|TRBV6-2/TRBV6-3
TGTGCCAGCAGTTACCCGGGCAGGGGTAAAGAGACCCAGTACTTC
CASSYPGRGKETQYF
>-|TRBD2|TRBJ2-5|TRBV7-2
TGTGCCAGCAGCCTCGGACTAGCTCGGGAAGAGACCCAGTACTTC
CASSLGLAREETQYF
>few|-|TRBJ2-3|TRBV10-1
TGCGCCAGCAAAGGTCCGGCCTCCACAGATACGCAGTATTTT
CASKGPASTDTQYF
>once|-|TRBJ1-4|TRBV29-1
TGCAGCGTGGCCCCTGTAGGGGCATATAATGAAAAACTGTTTTTT
CSVAPVGAYNEKLFF
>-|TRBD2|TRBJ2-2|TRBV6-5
TGTGCCAGCAGACTAGCGGTCGGGGAGCTGTTTTTT
CASRLAVGELFF
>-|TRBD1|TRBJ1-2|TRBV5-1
TGTGCCAGCAGTTCGGGACAGTCCTATGGCTACACCTTC
CASSSGQSYGYTF
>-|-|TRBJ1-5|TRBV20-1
TGCAGTGCTAGAAAGGGAATGGATCAGCCCCAGCATTTT
CSARKGMDQPQHF
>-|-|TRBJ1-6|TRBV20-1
TGCAGTGCTAGAGTTTCTCCGGGACACCTTTCTTCACCCCTCCACTTT
CSARVSPGHLSSPLHF
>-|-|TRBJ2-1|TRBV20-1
TGCAGTGCCCCGCTCCAAAGCTCCTACAATGAGCAGTTCTTC
CSAPLQSSYNEQFF
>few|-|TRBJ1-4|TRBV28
TGTGCCAGCAGTTTTGGGCGGCAGAGTAATGAAAAACTGTTTTTT
CASSFGRQSNEKLFF
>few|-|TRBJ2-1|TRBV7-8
TGTGCCAGCAGCCCACTGCCCCCGGGGGTCTCCTACAATGAGCAGTTCTTC
CASSPLPPGVSYNEQFF
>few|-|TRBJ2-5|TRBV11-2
TGTGCCGGCAGCTTAGGTTCCCAGCCCCAAGAGACCCAGTACTTC
CAGSLGSQPQETQYF
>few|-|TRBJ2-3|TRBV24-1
TGTGCCACCAGTGATCCGACAGGCCGCCGAACCACAGATACGCAGTATTTT
CATSDPTGRRTTDTQYF
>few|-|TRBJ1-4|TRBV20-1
TGCAGTGCCAAAGACTTAACGGGAACATACGGAACTAATGAAAAACTGTTTTTT
CSAKDLTGTYGTNEKLFF
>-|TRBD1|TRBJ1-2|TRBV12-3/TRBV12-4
TGTGCCAGCAGTTGGGGACAGCGAACAGGCTACACCTTC
CASSWGQRTGYTF
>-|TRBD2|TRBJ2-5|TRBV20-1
TGCAGTGCTAGACTAAGCGGGAGGCTCCAAGAGACCCAGTACTTC
CSARLSGRLQETQYF
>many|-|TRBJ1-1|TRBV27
TGTGCCAGCAGTTTAATTTCTTTAGGGGTTAACACTGAAGCTTTCTTT
CASSLISLGVNTEAFF
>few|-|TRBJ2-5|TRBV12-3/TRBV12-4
TGTGCCAGCAGTTTAGCTCGAGGGGGACAAGAGACCCAGTACTTC
CASSLARGGQETQYF
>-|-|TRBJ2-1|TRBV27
TGTGCCAGCAGTCTCCTTCCCTACAGTGAGCAGTTCTTC
CASSLLPYSEQFF
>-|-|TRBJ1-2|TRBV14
TGTGCCAGCAGCCAAGTTCCCCAGTTGGATGGCTACACCTTC
CASSQVPQLDGYTF
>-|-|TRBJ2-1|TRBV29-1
TGCAGCGTTGAAGGCGGTAAGGGTGGGACTGAGCAGTTCTTC
CSVEGGKGGTEQFF
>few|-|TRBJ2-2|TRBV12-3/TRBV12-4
TGTGCCAGCAGTTTAGGGGTGGGGGGCCACACCGGGGAGCTGTTTTTT
CASSLGVGGHTGELFF
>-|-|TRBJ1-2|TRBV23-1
TGCGCCAGCAGTCAATTGACAGTTCCCTATGGCTACACCTTC
CASSQLTVPYGYTF